This entry describes one T cell receptor beta chain. This entry comes from a study of shared clonotypes between healthy human individuals. Germline values: CDR1 MGHRA, CDR2 YSYEKL. The CDR3 covers 16 residues. V was shortened by 1 base and J by 2 bases, with 11 bases between the two germline ends. TCRdb's table, derived via immunoSEQ multiplex PCR, lists solely in-frame clones and lacks some. The sample has 1.6 million or so clones; 96% are singletons. This receptor was obtained from a man aged 25-40 years in good health. What was sequenced was naive CD4+ T cells sorted from blood. The subset was: CD45RA+ positively selected. The V and J genes are TRBV4-1 and TRBJ1-4; D is perhaps TRBD1 (5 bases). CDR3 sequence: CASSQAQGPTNEKLFF. CDR3 DNA: TGCGCCAGCAGCCAAGCCCAGGGCCCGACTAATGAAAAACTGTTTTTT.